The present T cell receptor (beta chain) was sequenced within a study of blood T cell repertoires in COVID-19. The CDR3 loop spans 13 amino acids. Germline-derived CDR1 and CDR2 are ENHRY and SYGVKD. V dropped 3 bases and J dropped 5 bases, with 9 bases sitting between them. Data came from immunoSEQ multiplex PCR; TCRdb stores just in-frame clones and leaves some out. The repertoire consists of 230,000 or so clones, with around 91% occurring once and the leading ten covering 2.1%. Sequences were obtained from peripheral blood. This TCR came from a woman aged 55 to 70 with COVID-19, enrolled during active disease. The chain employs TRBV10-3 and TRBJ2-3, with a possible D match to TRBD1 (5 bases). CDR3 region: CAISDGARDTQYF. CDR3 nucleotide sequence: TGTGCCATCAGTGATGGGGCCCGAGATACGCAGTATTTT.